Each of the 2 T cell receptor beta chains below was sequenced from the same sample in a study of blood T cells in healthy people across ages. The use of a sample-barcoded 5' primer and a J-beta primer mix characterized a second PCR of 7 to 11 cycles. TCRdb re-analysed the 5' RACE reads in MiXCR, keeping a single row per CDR3 protein. This sample has about 800,000 distinct CDR3 sequences; roughly 60% occur once, and the top ten carry 22%. Sequencing input: blood. The receptors stem from a man younger than 40 in good health.

A few counts support this clonotype. This rearrangement joins TRBV6-2 or TRBV6-3 to TRBJ2-6; D remains unclear. Germline assignment: CDR1 MNHEY and CDR2 SVGEGT. This CDR3 has 17 residues. The V end lost 0 bases, the J end lost 2 bases, and 11 bases lay between the germline ends. The CDR3 loop is CASSYSGWATGANVLTF. Here the CDR3 DNA reads TGTGCCAGCAGTTACTCGGGGTGGGCCACTGGGGCCAACGTCCTGACTTTC.

This sequence joins TRBV20-1 and TRBJ1-1; D remains unclear. Between the trimmed V and J ends, which lost 6 bases and 1 base, there was a span of 9 bases. This CDR3 is built from 12 residues. CDR1 DFQATT and CDR2 SNEGSKA come from the germline V gene (reference sequence). The DNA for the CDR3 is TGCAGTGCGCTGACGGAGAACACTGAAGCTTTCTTT. This translates into CSALTENTEAFF.